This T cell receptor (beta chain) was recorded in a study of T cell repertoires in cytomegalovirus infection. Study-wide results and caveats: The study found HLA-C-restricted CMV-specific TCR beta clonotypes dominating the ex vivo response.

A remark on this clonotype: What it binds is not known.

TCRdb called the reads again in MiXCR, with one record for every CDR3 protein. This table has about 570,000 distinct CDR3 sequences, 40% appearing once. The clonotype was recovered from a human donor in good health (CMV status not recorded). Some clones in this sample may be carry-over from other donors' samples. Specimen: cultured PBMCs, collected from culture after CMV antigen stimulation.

The CDR3 here is CASSTTGVGTEAFF. CDR3 nucleotides: TGTGCCAGCAGCACCACAGGGGTAGGAACTGAAGCTTTCTTT. The chain combines TRBV13 with TRBJ1-1; 7 bases fit TRBD1. The germline V gene has CDR1 PRHDT and CDR2 FYEKMQ (reference sequence). The V segment lost 5 bases and the J segment 5 bases; nucleotides outside the gene matches: 8. This CDR3 is 14 amino acids long.